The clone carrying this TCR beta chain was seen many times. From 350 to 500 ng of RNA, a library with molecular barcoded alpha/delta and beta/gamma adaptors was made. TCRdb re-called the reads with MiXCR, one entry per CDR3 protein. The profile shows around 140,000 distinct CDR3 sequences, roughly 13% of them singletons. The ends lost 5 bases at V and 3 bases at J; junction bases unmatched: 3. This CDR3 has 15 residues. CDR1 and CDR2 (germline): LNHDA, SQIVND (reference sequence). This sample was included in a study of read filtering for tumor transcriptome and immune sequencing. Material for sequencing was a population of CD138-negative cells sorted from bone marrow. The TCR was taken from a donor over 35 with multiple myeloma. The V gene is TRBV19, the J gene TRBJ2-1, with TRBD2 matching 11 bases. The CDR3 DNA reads TGTGCCAGTAGTGTGGGACTAGCGGACTACAATGAGCAGTTCTTC. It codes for CASSVGLADYNEQFF.